The present T cell receptor beta chain was sequenced within a study of blood T cell repertoires in COVID-19. The CDR3 contains 12 residues. Between the trimmed V and J ends, which lost 0 bases and 5 bases, there was a span of 5 bases. The germline CDR1 and CDR2 sequences are MGHDK and SYGVNS. This clone was picked up a small number of times. The method was immunoSEQ multiplex PCR; TCRdb's version includes in-frame clones alone and lacks a portion of them. The table includes around 130,000 clones, about 89% detected once. Input material: peripheral blood. This receptor was identified in a man aged 45-65 years with active or convalescent COVID-19. The chain carries TRBV25-1 and TRBJ2-7; D gene unclear. CDR3 region: CASSEYPNEQYF. For the CDR3, the DNA is TGTGCCAGCAGTGAATATCCAAACGAGCAGTACTTC.